The clone carrying this T cell receptor beta chain showed up many times. The antigen remains undetermined. Among ophthalmopathy patients, the Clinical Activity Score reached at least 3, the NOSPECS grade reached at least 4, and duration remained under 3 months. PBMCs were sourced from around 10 ml fresh peripheral blood. Amplification yielded TCR beta CDR3 regions, with RNA transcripts as the source. The HTBI primer set was used in a first-round RT-PCR of the TCR CDR3. One entry per CDR3 protein, called by TCRdb with MiXCR from the multiplex PCR reads. The sample has 360,000 or so distinct CDR3 sequences, roughly 15% seen once. This specimen belongs to a study of T cells in Graves' hyperthyroidism and ophthalmopathy. Overall study results and limits: A 13 V-J model separated ophthalmopathy from stable hyperthyroidism.

The CDR3 is 12 amino acids. V gave up 3 bases and J gave up 7 bases, with 4 bases separating them. In germline, CDR1 is KGHSH, CDR2 LQKENI. This chain uses TRBV18 with TRBJ1-6; D is unclear. This TCR came from a woman aged 60-75 years with Graves' ophthalmopathy. Input material: blood. The CDR3 nucleotides are TGTGCCAGCTCACCCCGGAATTCACCCCTCCACTTT. It translates to CASSPRNSPLHF.